This T cell receptor beta chain stems from a study of identical twins. Trimming cost V 3 bases and J 8 bases; bases outside gene matches: 8. The CDR3 runs to 13 residues. Per germline, CDR1 DFQATT and CDR2 SNEGSKA (reference sequence). This clonotype was observed a few times. Each CDR3 protein is one row after TCRdb ran MiXCR on the 5' RACE reads. The data hold over 600,000 distinct CDR3 sequences, with around 20% observed a single time. These data were likewise used in another study, on T cells expressing NK-cell markers. In that study: One of the eight sequenced donors was seronegative, whereas the other seven were HCMV-seropositive.

The chain employs TRBV20-1 and TRBJ1-2, with 8 bases aligning to TRBD1. Sequenced material: PBMCs. The origin of this receptor is a woman aged 18-29 years in good health. The CDR3 nucleotides are TGCAGTGCTAGTCTCACAGGGGGTAAGGGCTACACCTTC. Translation gives CSASLTGGKGYTF.